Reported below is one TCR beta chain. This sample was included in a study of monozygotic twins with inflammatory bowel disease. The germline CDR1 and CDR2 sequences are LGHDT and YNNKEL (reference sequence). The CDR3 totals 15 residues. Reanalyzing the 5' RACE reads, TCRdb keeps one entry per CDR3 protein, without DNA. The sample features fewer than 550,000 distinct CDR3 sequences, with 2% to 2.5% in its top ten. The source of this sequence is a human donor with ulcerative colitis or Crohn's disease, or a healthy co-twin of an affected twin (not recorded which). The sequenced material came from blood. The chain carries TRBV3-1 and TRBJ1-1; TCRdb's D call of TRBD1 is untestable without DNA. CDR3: CASSHHGQQNTEAFF.